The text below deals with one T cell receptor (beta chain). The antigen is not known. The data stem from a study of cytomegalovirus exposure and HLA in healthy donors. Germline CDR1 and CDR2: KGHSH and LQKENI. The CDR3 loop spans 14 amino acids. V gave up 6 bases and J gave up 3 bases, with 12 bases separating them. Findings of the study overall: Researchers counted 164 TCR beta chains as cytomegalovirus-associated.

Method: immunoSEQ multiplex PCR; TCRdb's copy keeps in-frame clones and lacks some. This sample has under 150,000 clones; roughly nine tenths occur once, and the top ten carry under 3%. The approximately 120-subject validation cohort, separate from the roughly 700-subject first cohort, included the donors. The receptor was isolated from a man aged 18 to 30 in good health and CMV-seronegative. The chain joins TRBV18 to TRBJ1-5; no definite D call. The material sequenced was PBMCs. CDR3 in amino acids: CASSPEEANQPQHF. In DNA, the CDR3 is TGTGCCAGCTCCCCAGAGGAGGCCAATCAGCCCCAGCATTTT.